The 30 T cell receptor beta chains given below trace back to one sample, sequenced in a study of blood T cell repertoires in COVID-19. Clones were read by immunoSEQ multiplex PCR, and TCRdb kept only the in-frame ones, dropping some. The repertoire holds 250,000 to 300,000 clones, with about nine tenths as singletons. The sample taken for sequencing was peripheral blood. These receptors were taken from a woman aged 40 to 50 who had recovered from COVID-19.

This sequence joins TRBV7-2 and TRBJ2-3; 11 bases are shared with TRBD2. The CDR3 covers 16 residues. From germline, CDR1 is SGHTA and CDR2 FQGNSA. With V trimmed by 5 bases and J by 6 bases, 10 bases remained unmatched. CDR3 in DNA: TGTGCCAGCAGCACCGGAGTAGCGGGGGGGCGGGATACGCAGTATTTT. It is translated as CASSTGVAGGRDTQYF. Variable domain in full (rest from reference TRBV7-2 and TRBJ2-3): GAGVSQSPSNKVTEKGKDVELRCDPISGHTALYWYRQSLGQGLEFLIYFQGNSAPDKSGLPSDRFSAERTGGSVSTLTIQRTQQEDSAVYLCASSTGVAGGRDTQYFGPGTRLTVL.

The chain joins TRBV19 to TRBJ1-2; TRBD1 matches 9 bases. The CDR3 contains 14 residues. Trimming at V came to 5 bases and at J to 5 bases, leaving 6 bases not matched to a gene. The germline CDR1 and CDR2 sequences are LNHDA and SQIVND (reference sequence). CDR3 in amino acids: CASSSGTGSYGYTF. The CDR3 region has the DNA TGTGCCAGTAGTTCCGGGACAGGGTCTTATGGCTACACCTTC.

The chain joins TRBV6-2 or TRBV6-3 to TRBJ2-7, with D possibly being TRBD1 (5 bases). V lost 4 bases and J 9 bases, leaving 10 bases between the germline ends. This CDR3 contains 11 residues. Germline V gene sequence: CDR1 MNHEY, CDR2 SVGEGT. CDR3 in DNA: TGTGCCAGCAGTTCTTACAGGATGCAGTACTTC. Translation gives CASSSYRMQYF.

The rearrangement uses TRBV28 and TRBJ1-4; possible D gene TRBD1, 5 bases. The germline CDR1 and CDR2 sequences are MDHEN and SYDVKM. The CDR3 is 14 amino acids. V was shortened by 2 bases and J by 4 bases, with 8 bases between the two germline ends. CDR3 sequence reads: CASSLKGFNEKLFF. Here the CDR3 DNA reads TGTGCCAGCAGTTTAAAGGGGTTTAATGAAAAACTGTTTTTT. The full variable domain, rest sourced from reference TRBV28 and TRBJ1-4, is DVKVTQSSRYLVKRTGEKVFLECVQDMDHENMFWYRQDPGLGLRLIYFSYDVKMKEKGDIPEGYSVSREKKERFSLILESASTNQTSMYLCASSLKGFNEKLFFGSGTQLSVL.

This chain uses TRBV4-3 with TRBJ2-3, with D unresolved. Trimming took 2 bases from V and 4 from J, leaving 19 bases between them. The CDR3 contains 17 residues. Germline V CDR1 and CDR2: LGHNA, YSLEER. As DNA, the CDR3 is TGCGCCAGCAGCCAAAAAGCCGCAAACTTCCGGGCAGATACGCAGTATTTT. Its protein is CASSQKAANFRADTQYF.

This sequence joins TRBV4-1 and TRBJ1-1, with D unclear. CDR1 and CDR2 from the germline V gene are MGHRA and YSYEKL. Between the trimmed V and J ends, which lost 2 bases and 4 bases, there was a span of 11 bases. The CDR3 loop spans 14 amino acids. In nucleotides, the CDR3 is TGCGCCAGCAGCCAAAAGGCGAGGAGCACTGAAGCTTTCTTT. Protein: CASSQKARSTEAFF.

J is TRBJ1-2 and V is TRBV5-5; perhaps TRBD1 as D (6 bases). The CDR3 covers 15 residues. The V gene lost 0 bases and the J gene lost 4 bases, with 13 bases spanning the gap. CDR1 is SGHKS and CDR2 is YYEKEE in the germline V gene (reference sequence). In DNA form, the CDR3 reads TGTGCCAGCAGCTTGGGAAATCGGGGGGCCTATGGCTACACCTTC. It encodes CASSLGNRGAYGYTF.

The CDR3 DNA is TGTGCCAGCAGTTACCGGGCCGGGGAGACCTTAAGGCCCCAGCATTTT. Translated, it gives CASSYRAGETLRPQHF. The V call is TRBV6-6, the J call TRBJ1-5; no firm D call. Trimming pared 2 bases from V and 9 bases from J, leaving 20 bases between. Germline V lookup: CDR1 MNHNY, CDR2 SVGAGI (reference sequence). This CDR3 is built from 16 residues.

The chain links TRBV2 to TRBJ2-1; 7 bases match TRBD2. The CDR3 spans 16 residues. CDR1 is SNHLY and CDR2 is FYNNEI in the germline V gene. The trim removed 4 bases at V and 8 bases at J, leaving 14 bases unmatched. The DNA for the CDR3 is TGTGCCAGCAGTGGACTGACTAGCCGTCGGTCGGATGAGCAGTTCTTC. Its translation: CASSGLTSRRSDEQFF.

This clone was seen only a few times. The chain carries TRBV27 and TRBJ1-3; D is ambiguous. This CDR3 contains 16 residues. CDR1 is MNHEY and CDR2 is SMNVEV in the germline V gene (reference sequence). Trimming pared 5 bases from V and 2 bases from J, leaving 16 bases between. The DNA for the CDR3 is TGTGCCAGCAGTGATGCGGGGTTTGGGGCTGGAAACACCATATATTTT. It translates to CASSDAGFGAGNTIYF.

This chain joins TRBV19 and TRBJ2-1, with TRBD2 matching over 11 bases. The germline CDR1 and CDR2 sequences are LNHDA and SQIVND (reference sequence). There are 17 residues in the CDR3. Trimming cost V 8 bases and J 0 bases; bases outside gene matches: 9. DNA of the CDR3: TGTGCCAGTCGCGATAGACTAGCGGGGAGCTCCTACAATGAGCAGTTCTTC. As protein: CASRDRLAGSSYNEQFF.

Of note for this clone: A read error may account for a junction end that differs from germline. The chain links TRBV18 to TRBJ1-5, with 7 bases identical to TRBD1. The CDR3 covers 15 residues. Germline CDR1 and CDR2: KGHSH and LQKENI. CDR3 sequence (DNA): TGTGCCAGCTCCCCACAGGGGTACGGCAATCAGCCCCAGCATTTT. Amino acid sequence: CASSPQGYGNQPQHF.

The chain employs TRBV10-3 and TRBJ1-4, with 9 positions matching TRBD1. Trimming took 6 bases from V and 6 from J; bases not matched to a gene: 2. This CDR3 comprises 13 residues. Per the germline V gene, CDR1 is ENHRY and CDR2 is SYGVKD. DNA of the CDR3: TGTGCCATCAGGCGGGACAGGGATGAAAAACTGTTTTTT. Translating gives CAIRRDRDEKLFF.

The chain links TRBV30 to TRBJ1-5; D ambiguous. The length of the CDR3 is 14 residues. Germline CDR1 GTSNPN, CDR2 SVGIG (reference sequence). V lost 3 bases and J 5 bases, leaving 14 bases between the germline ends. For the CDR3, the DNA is TGTGCCTGGAGAGAACAAGGCGGGGATCAGCCCCAGCATTTT. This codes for CAWREQGGDQPQHF.

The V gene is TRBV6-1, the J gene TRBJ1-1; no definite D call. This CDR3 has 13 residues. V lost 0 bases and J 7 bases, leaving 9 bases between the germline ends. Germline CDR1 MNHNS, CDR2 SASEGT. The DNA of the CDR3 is TGTGCCAGCAGTGAAGCAGCCCCCCTTGAAGCTTTCTTT. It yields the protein CASSEAAPLEAFF.

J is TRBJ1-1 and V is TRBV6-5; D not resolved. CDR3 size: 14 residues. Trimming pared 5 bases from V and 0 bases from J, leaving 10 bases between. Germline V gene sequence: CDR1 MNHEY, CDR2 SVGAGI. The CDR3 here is CASSQTAVNTEAFF. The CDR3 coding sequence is TGTGCCAGCAGTCAAACGGCGGTGAACACTGAAGCTTTCTTT.

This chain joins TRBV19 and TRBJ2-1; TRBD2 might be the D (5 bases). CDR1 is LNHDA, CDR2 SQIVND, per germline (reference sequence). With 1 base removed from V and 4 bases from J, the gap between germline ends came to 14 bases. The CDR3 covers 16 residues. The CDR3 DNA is TGTGCCAGTAGTATAGGATCAGGACTGAGTTACAATGAGCAGTTCTTC. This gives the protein CASSIGSGLSYNEQFF.

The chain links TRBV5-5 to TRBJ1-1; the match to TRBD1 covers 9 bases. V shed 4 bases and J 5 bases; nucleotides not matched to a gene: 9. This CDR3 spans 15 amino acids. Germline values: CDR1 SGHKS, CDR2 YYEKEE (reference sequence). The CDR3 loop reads CASSPLGQGNTEAFF. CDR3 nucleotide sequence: TGTGCCAGCAGCCCATTGGGACAGGGAAATACTGAAGCTTTCTTT.

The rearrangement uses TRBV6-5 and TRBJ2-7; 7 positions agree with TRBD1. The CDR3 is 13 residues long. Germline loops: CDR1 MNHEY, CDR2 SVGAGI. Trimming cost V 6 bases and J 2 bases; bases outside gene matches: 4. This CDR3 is CASRGTAAYEQYF. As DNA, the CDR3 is TGTGCCAGCAGGGGGACAGCCGCCTACGAGCAGTACTTC.

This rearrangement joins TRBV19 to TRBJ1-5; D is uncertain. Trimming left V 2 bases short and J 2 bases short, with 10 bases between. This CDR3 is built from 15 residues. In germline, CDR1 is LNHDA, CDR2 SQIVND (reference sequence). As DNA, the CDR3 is TGTGCCAGTAGTATAAAGAGTGTGGGCAATCAGCCCCAGCATTTT. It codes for CASSIKSVGNQPQHF.

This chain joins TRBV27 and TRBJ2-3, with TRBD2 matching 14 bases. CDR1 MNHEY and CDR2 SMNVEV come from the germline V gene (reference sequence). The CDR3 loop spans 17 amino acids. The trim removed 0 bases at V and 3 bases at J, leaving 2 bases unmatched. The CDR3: CASSLSGLAGDTDTQYF. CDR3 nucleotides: TGTGCCAGCAGTTTATCGGGACTAGCGGGGGATACAGATACGCAGTATTTT.

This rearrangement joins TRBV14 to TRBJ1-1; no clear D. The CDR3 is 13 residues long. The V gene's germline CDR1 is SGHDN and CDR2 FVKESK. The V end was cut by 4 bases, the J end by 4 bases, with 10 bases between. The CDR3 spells CASSLAGSTEAFF. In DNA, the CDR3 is TGTGCCAGCAGCCTGGCAGGAAGCACTGAAGCTTTCTTT.

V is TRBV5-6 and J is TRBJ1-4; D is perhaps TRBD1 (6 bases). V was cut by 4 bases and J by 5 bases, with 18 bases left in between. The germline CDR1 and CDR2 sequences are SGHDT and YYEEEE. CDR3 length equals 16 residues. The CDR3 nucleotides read TGTGCCAGCAGCCCAACGCCCAGGGGAGGGAATGAAAAACTGTTTTTT. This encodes CASSPTPRGGNEKLFF.

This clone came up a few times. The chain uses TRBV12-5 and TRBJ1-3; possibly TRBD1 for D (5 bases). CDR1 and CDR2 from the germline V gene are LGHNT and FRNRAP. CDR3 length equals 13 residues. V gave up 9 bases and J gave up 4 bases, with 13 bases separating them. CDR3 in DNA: TGTGCTAGCGGACATTTGGGAGGAAACACCATATATTTT. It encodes CASGHLGGNTIYF. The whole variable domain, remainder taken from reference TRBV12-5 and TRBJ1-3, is DARVTQTPRHKVTEMGQEVTMRCQPILGHNTVFWYRQTMMQGLELLAYFRNRAPLDDSGMPKDRFSAEMPDATLATLKIQPSEPRDSAVYFCASGHLGGNTIYFGEGSWLTVV.

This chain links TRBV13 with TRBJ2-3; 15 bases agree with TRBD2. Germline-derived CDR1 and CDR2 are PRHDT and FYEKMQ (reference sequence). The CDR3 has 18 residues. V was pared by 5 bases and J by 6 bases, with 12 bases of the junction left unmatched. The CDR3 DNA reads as TGTGCCAGCAGCGGGACTAGCGGGGGGCCATATCCCCTTGATACGCAGTATTTT. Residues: CASSGTSGGPYPLDTQYF.

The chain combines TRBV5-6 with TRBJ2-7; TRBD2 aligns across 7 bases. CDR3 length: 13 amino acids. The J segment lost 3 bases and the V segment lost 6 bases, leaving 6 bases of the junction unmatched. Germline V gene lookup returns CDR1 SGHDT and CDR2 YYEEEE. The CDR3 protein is CASNLGGGYEQYF. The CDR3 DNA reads TGTGCCAGCAACCTTGGGGGGGGCTACGAGCAGTACTTC.

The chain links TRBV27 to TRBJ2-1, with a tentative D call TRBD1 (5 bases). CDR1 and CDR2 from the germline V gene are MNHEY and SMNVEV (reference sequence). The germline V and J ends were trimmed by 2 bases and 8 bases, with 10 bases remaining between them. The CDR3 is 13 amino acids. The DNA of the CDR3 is TGTGCCAGCAGTTTAAGGGGTGTAGATGAGCAGTTCTTC. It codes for CASSLRGVDEQFF.

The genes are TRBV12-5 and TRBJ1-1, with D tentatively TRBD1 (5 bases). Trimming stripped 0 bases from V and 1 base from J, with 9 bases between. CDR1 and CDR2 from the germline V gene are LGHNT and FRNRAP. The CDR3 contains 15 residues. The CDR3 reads CASGLVLGANTEAFF. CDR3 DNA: TGTGCTAGTGGTTTGGTACTTGGGGCGAACACTGAAGCTTTCTTT. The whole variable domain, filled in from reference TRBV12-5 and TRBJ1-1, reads DARVTQTPRHKVTEMGQEVTMRCQPILGHNTVFWYRQTMMQGLELLAYFRNRAPLDDSGMPKDRFSAEMPDATLATLKIQPSEPRDSAVYFCASGLVLGANTEAFFGQGTRLTVV.

The CDR3 loop is CASSPPMVRGYGYTF. The CDR3 region has the DNA TGTGCCAGTAGCCCCCCGATGGTCCGGGGCTATGGCTACACCTTC. The chain combines TRBV19 with TRBJ1-2; D remains unclear. Germline CDR1 LNHDA, CDR2 SQIVND (reference sequence). V shed 6 bases and J shed 4 bases, with 18 bases lying between them. The CDR3 spans 15 residues.

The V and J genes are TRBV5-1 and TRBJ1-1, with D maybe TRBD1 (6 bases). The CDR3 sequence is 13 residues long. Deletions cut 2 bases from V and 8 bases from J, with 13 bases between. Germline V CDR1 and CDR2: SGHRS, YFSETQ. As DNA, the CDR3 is TGCGCCAGCAGCTTAGAGGGGGTATCCGAAGCTTTCTTT. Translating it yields CASSLEGVSEAFF.